This passage covers 7 T cell receptor beta chains from one sample sequenced in a study of T cells in Graves' hyperthyroidism and ophthalmopathy. Amplified regions were TCR beta CDR3 sequences from RNA transcripts. HTBI primers were employed in a first-round RT-PCR of the TCR CDR3. TCRdb called the multiplex PCR reads again in MiXCR, with one record for every CDR3 protein. The sample carries some 740,000 distinct CDR3 sequences, around 15% recorded once. Sequenced sample: blood. The source is a woman aged 18-29 years with Graves' hyperthyroidism.

This clonotype was detected ten times or more. The rearrangement links TRBV4-1 to TRBJ1-5; 7 nucleotides match TRBD1. This CDR3 has 17 amino acids. J gave up 0 bases and V 2 bases, and 7 bases lay outside the gene matches. Per the germline V gene, CDR1 is MGHRA and CDR2 is YSYEKL. The CDR3 DNA reads as TGCGCCAGCAGCCAATCGGGCAGGGGGTATAGCAATCAGCCCCAGCATTTT. It is translated as CASSQSGRGYSNQPQHF.

Only a few counts were recorded for this clonotype. The chain joins TRBV5-6 to TRBJ1-6; D gene unclear. CDR1 is SGHDT, CDR2 YYEEEE, per germline. Trimming cost V 2 bases and J 7 bases, with 7 bases left between them. The CDR3 length is 13 residues. CDR3 region: CASSFNSNSPLHF. CDR3 in DNA: TGTGCCAGCAGCTTTAACAGCAATTCACCCCTCCACTTT.

Only a few counts were recorded for this clonotype. The chain uses TRBV6-2 or TRBV6-3 and TRBJ2-3; 9 bases are shared with TRBD2. J gave up 2 bases and V 6 bases, and 12 bases lay outside the gene matches. Germline values: CDR1 MNHEY, CDR2 SVGEGT. The CDR3 sequence is 17 residues long. The DNA of the CDR3 is TGTGCCAGCAGCCCCCTAAGAAGCGGGAGGTCCACAGATACGCAGTATTTT. Translating it yields CASSPLRSGRSTDTQYF.

The rearrangement joins TRBV7-2 to TRBJ2-1; 7 nucleotides line up with TRBD1. Trimming cost V 6 bases and J 3 bases; bases outside gene matches: 8. This CDR3 has 15 residues. CDR1 is SGHTA and CDR2 is FQGNSA in the germline V gene. This chain's CDR3 is CASSSPGQDYNEQFF. The CDR3 DNA reads TGTGCCAGCAGTTCCCCCGGACAGGACTACAATGAGCAGTTCTTC.

The sample holds many counts of this clonotype. V usage is TRBV11-3 and J usage is TRBJ2-7; D might be TRBD1 or TRBD2, each matching 5 bases. V was pared by 0 bases and J by 5 bases, with 20 bases between. Germline values: CDR1 SGHNT, CDR2 YENEEA. The CDR3 covers 17 residues. CDR3 sequence reads: CASSLDWESRETHEQYF. In nucleotides, the CDR3 is TGTGCCAGCAGCTTAGATTGGGAGAGCAGGGAAACCCACGAGCAGTACTTC.

The chain carries TRBV29-1 and TRBJ1-3; possible D gene TRBD1, 6 bases. Germline V gene lookup returns CDR1 SQVTM and CDR2 ANQGSEA. The germline V and J ends were trimmed by 6 bases and 5 bases, with 14 bases remaining between them. This CDR3 contains 13 residues. Here the CDR3 DNA reads TGCAGCGTCGCGGACAGAACAAGAAACACCATATATTTT. It specifies CSVADRTRNTIYF.

The V call is TRBV5-1, the J call TRBJ2-7, with D possibly being TRBD1 or TRBD2 (5 bases each). Germline V CDR1 and CDR2: SGHRS, YFSETQ. Deletions cut 4 bases from V and 1 base from J, with 24 bases between. The CDR3 sequence is 18 residues long. DNA of the CDR3: TGCGCCAGCAGCCGACTCGGACCGGGGCAGGGCAGTTCCTACGAGCAGTACTTC. Encoded protein: CASSRLGPGQGSSYEQYF.